The 14 T cell receptor beta chains in this list originate from one sample, sequenced in a study of blood T cell repertoires in COVID-19. Libraries were prepared by immunoSEQ multiplex PCR; TCRdb keeps only in-frame clonotypes and omits some of them. Seen here are about 250,000 clones, approximately 89% observed once, and the top ten hold about 5.9%. The sample comprised peripheral blood. The source of these receptors is a woman aged 25 to 39 with COVID-19, enrolled during active disease.

V usage is TRBV6-5 and J usage is TRBJ1-3; 11 nucleotides line up with TRBD1. J was trimmed by 2 bases and V by 4 bases; bases with no gene match: 4. In germline, CDR1 is MNHEY, CDR2 SVGAGI. The CDR3 sequence is 16 residues long. The CDR3 protein is CASSSGQGAPGNTIYF. CDR3 nucleotide sequence: TGTGCCAGCAGTTCCGGACAGGGGGCGCCTGGAAACACCATATATTTT.

The chain joins TRBV9 to TRBJ1-1; 10 bases are a match to TRBD1. The V segment lost 2 bases and the J segment 0 bases; nucleotides outside the gene matches: 10. The CDR3 runs to 18 residues. Looked up from germline, CDR1 is SGDLS and CDR2 is YYNGEE. CDR3 loop: CASSVGEGQGFMNTEAFF. CDR3 nucleotide sequence: TGTGCCAGCAGCGTGGGGGAGGGACAGGGGTTTATGAACACTGAAGCTTTCTTT. Together with reference TRBV9 and TRBJ1-1, the CDR3 gives the full variable domain: DSGVTQTPKHLITATGQRVTLRCSPRSGDLSVYWYQQSLDQGLQFLIQYYNGEERAKGNILERFSAQQFPDLHSELNLSSLELGDSALYFCASSVGEGQGFMNTEAFFGQGTRLTVV.

The chain recombines TRBV29-1 with TRBJ2-1; TRBD1 matches at 7 bases. The V segment lost 5 bases and the J segment 10 bases; nucleotides outside the gene matches: 5. The CDR3 has 11 amino acids. Germline V CDR1 and CDR2: SQVTM, ANQGSEA. In DNA form, the CDR3 reads TGCAGCGTTCTAACAGGGGTAGAGCAGTTCTTC. Its protein is CSVLTGVEQFF.

The gene calls are TRBV24-1 and TRBJ1-2; the D gene is possibly TRBD1 (6 bases). Germline CDR1 reads KGHDR; CDR2 reads SFDVKD. The CDR3 length is 15 residues. The germline V and J ends were trimmed by 5 bases and 5 bases, with 17 bases remaining between them. DNA for the CDR3: TGTGCCACCAGTGGCCTGGCAGGGGAGCAGTATGGCTACACCTTC. This gives the protein CATSGLAGEQYGYTF.

V and J are TRBV28 and TRBJ2-7, with 10 bases that match TRBD1. J was trimmed by 3 bases and V by 0 bases; bases with no gene match: 2. CDR3 length: 15 residues. Germline lookup yields CDR1 MDHEN and CDR2 SYDVKM. The CDR3: CASSLWGDRGYEQYF. The CDR3 coding sequence is TGTGCCAGCAGTTTATGGGGGGACAGGGGCTACGAGCAGTACTTC.

The V gene is TRBV30, the J gene TRBJ1-1; TRBD1 might be the D (5 bases). V gave up 2 bases and J gave up 0 bases, with 16 bases separating them. Germline CDR1 GTSNPN, CDR2 SVGIG (reference sequence). The CDR3 loop spans 16 amino acids. The CDR3: CAWSRGVGVMNTEAFF. CDR3 nucleotide sequence: TGTGCCTGGAGTAGAGGAGTAGGGGTAATGAACACTGAAGCTTTCTTT.

The chain recombines TRBV10-3 with TRBJ2-1, with TRBD2 identical over 7 bases. The length of the CDR3 is 14 residues. J gave up 7 bases and V 6 bases, and 9 bases lay outside the gene matches. Germline CDR1 and CDR2: ENHRY and SYGVKD. CDR3 bases: TGTGCCATCAGGGGGGGGACTGGACCGAATGAGCAGTTCTTC. Its translation is CAIRGGTGPNEQFF.

The rearrangement uses TRBV10-3 and TRBJ1-1, with 7 bases lining up with TRBD1. This CDR3 contains 15 residues. Germline V lookup: CDR1 ENHRY, CDR2 SYGVKD. After removal of 3 bases from V and 7 bases from J, the junction contained 11 bases not matched to a gene. CDR3 nucleotide sequence: TGTGCCATCAGTGACCGACAGGGTTATAAAGGTGAAGCTTTCTTT. Translating it yields CAISDRQGYKGEAFF.

V and J are TRBV2 and TRBJ1-6; the D is unclear. The CDR3 runs 16 residues. Germline CDR1 SNHLY, CDR2 FYNNEI. Trimming stripped 6 bases from V and 0 bases from J, with 12 bases between. CDR3: CASRARSSSYNSPLHF. CDR3 nucleotides: TGTGCCAGCAGAGCACGTTCATCCTCCTATAATTCACCCCTCCACTTT.

This chain links TRBV3-1 (or the pseudogene TRBV3-2) with TRBJ2-3; D gene uncertain. Trimming pared 4 bases from V and 0 bases from J, leaving 11 bases between. From germline, CDR1 is LGHDT and CDR2 YNNKEL (reference sequence). The CDR3 is 15 amino acids. As DNA, the CDR3 is TGTGCCAGCAGCCTACTATTTAGTAGCACAGATACGCAGTATTTT. It encodes CASSLLFSSTDTQYF.

The gene calls are TRBV25-1 and TRBJ1-6; D not resolved. Per the germline V gene, CDR1 is MGHDK and CDR2 is SYGVNS. The V end lost 4 bases, the J end lost 6 bases, and 19 bases lay between the germline ends. The CDR3 runs 17 residues. The chain's CDR3 is CASSVTAATPSNSPLHF. CDR3 in DNA: TGTGCCAGCAGTGTAACCGCAGCGACCCCTTCTAATTCACCCCTCCACTTT.

This clone appeared once. This chain connects TRBV5-1 to TRBJ2-2; 8 bases align to TRBD1. J was trimmed by 7 bases and V by 3 bases; bases with no gene match: 2. The CDR3 is 13 residues long. Germline CDR1 is SGHRS and CDR2 is YFSETQ. The CDR3 loop is CASSWTGSGELFF. The CDR3 DNA reads as TGCGCCAGCAGCTGGACAGGGAGCGGGGAGCTGTTTTTT. The full variable domain, in which reference TRBV5-1 and TRBJ2-2 provide the parts outside the CDR3, is KAGVTQTPRYLIKTRGQQVTLSCSPISGHRSVSWYQQTPGQGLQFLFEYFSETQRNKGNFPGRFSGRQFSNSRSEMNVSTLELGDSALYLCASSWTGSGELFFGEGSRLTVL.

In DNA, the CDR3 is TGTGCCAGCAGCCCACACAGATACGAGCAGTACGTT. Translation gives CASSPHRYEQYV. The J gene is TRBJ2-7, the V gene TRBV6-2 or TRBV6-3, with no clear D. The germline V gene has CDR1 MNHEY and CDR2 SVGEGT. The CDR3 runs 12 residues.

The chain has TRBV29-1 and TRBJ2-3; 10 nucleotides agree with TRBD2. The CDR3 sequence is 14 residues long. Germline CDR1 SQVTM, CDR2 ANQGSEA. Losses at the gene ends were 5 bases for V and 4 bases for J; bases not matched to a gene: 6. Here the CDR3 reads CSVPAGGLPDTQYF. The CDR3 DNA reads as TGCAGCGTTCCAGCGGGGGGGCTACCAGATACGCAGTATTTT.